This T cell receptor beta chain was identified during a study of identical twins. CDR1 is MDHEN and CDR2 is SYDVKM in the germline V gene. The CDR3 length is 13 residues. J was trimmed by 5 bases and V by 9 bases; bases with no gene match: 4. TCRdb independently ran MiXCR on the 5' RACE reads; one entry per CDR3 protein. The repertoire includes approximately 670,000 distinct CDR3 sequences, less than 7% of them detected once, and approximately 1.6% sits in the top ten. Sample: naive T cells sorted from blood. This clonotype originated in a man younger than 35 in good health. V usage is TRBV28 and J usage is TRBJ2-1; TRBD2 aligns across 10 bases. CDR3: CASPGLADNEQFF. CDR3 in DNA: TGTGCCAGTCCCGGACTAGCGGACAATGAGCAGTTCTTC.